Each of the 24 T cell receptor beta chains below was sequenced from the same sample in a study of blood T cells in healthy people across ages (dated by TCRdb to the mid-2010s). To prepare the library, 5' RACE was applied. TCRdb records Illumina HiSeq 2500 as the sequencer. A second about 7 to 11 cycle PCR used a sample-barcoded 5' primer and a J-beta primer mix. TCRdb took the public reads, trimmed them with fastp at Q25, ran MiXCR for clone calling and kept in-frame beta chains. Each entry merges the rows of one CDR3 protein and shows their most common DNA and genes. The sample contains roughly 1,800,000 distinct CDR3 sequences, about 50% of them found a single time. The ten top clones hold approximately 2% of the sample. Material for sequencing was blood. The receptor set was obtained from a middle-aged woman in good health.

This clonotype was observed a few times. V usage is TRBV6-5 and J usage is TRBJ2-6; D gene ambiguous. Trimming removed 6 bases from V and 0 bases from J, with 9 bases in between. This CDR3 has 15 residues. The germline V gene has CDR1 MNHEY and CDR2 SVGAGI. CDR3 nucleotides: TGTGCCAGCAGCCGACATTTCTCTGGGGCCAACGTCCTGACTTTC. Translated, it gives CASSRHFSGANVLTF.

V usage is TRBV20-1 and J usage is TRBJ2-4; TRBD1 matches at 10 bases. CDR3 size: 13 residues. Looked up from germline, CDR1 is DFQATT and CDR2 is SNEGSKA (reference sequence). The V and J ends lost 3 bases and 13 bases, in that order; junction bases with no gene match: 9. The CDR3 nucleotides are TGCAGTGCTAGCAGGACAGGGGGATTAGGGCAGTACTTC. Protein product: CSASRTGGLGQYF.

The chain joins TRBV4-1 to TRBJ2-3; D remains ambiguous. CDR1 and CDR2 from the germline V gene are MGHRA and YSYEKL. Trimming shortened V by 0 bases and J by 4 bases, and 23 bases separated the two germline ends. This CDR3 is 19 amino acids long. The CDR3 is CASSQEIGDASSHSDTQYF. CDR3 DNA: TGCGCCAGCAGCCAAGAAATCGGAGACGCTTCCTCCCATTCAGATACGCAGTATTTT.

This clonotype was seen a handful of times. The chain employs TRBV28 and TRBJ2-5, with TRBD2 as a possible D gene (6 bases). CDR1 is MDHEN and CDR2 is SYDVKM in the germline V gene. The CDR3 totals 16 residues. Deletions cut 6 bases from V and 2 bases from J, with 19 bases between. In DNA, the CDR3 is TGTGCCAGCAGAAACCTCGGAGGGGTGGGACAAGAGACCCAGTACTTC. This gives the protein CASRNLGGVGQETQYF.

The J gene is TRBJ2-2, the V gene TRBV29-1; 11 bases fit TRBD1. V trimming: 7 bases; J trimming: 6 bases; junction bases outside the gene matches: 7. Germline lookup yields CDR1 SQVTM and CDR2 ANQGSEA. This CDR3 has 14 residues. CDR3 nucleotide sequence: TGCAGCGCTAGGACAGGGGGCCGTGCCGGGGAGCTGTTTTTT. Amino acids: CSARTGGRAGELFF.

The rearrangement links TRBV7-2 to TRBJ1-6; TRBD1 agrees at 8 bases. The V gene's germline CDR1 is SGHTA and CDR2 FQGNSA. This CDR3 has 20 amino acids. V shed 3 bases and J 9 bases; nucleotides not matched to a gene: 22. The CDR3: CASSLPPGQATPQAVSPLHF. DNA of the CDR3: TGTGCCAGCAGCTTGCCACCGGGACAGGCCACCCCTCAGGCGGTTTCACCCCTCCACTTT.

The chain employs TRBV2 and TRBJ2-1; maybe TRBD1 (6 bases). This CDR3 comprises 14 residues. Germline V CDR1 and CDR2: SNHLY, FYNNEI. V lost 4 bases and J 7 bases, leaving 14 bases between the germline ends. The CDR3 DNA reads as TGTGCCAGCAGTGTTTGGACAGTTCCGAATGAGCAGTTCTTC. Translating it yields CASSVWTVPNEQFF.

This clonotype has a handful of counts. This chain links TRBV6-1 with TRBJ2-7, with 7 nucleotides matching TRBD2. V was pared by 4 bases and J by 2 bases, with 14 bases of the junction left unmatched. CDR3 size: 17 residues. CDR1 is MNHNS, CDR2 SASEGT, per germline. The CDR3 bases are TGTGCCAGCAGTGGTTACGGGCTAGCGGTGAACCCCTACGAGCAGTACTTC. As protein: CASSGYGLAVNPYEQYF.

This CDR3 is CSARHTSQYEQYF. The CDR3 DNA is TGCAGTGCTAGACATACTAGCCAGTACGAGCAGTACTTC. The chain couples TRBV20-1 to TRBJ2-7; D might be TRBD2 (6 bases). Per the germline V gene, CDR1 is DFQATT and CDR2 is SNEGSKA (reference sequence). This CDR3 has 13 amino acids. Trimming pared 2 bases from V and 4 bases from J, leaving 12 bases between.

The chain recombines TRBV7-2 with TRBJ1-1; D gene ambiguous. Trimming shortened V by 5 bases and J by 0 bases, and 13 bases separated the two germline ends. There are 15 residues in the CDR3. Germline CDR1 and CDR2: SGHTA and FQGNSA. This CDR3 is CASSPERTLNTEAFF. The CDR3 nucleotides are TGTGCCAGCAGCCCAGAGAGGACTTTGAACACTGAAGCTTTCTTT. The entire variable domain, with the rest obtained from reference TRBV7-2 and TRBJ1-1, is as follows: GAGVSQSPSNKVTEKGKDVELRCDPISGHTALYWYRQSLGQGLEFLIYFQGNSAPDKSGLPSDRFSAERTGGSVSTLTIQRTQQEDSAVYLCASSPERTLNTEAFFGQGTRLTVV.

The rearrangement links TRBV6-2 or TRBV6-3 to TRBJ2-1; 12 nucleotides agree with TRBD2. The CDR3 is 14 amino acids. Germline-derived CDR1 and CDR2 are MNHEY and SVGEGT. V trimming: 7 bases; J trimming: 7 bases; junction bases outside the gene matches: 5. Here the CDR3 reads CASILAGGHNEQFF. CDR3 bases: TGTGCCAGCATTCTAGCGGGGGGGCATAATGAGCAGTTCTTC.

This clonotype was seen more than once but under ten times. V is TRBV5-1 and J is TRBJ2-3, with D maybe TRBD1 (5 bases). The CDR3 extends over 14 amino acids. Trimming removed 0 bases at V and 2 bases at J, with 7 bases between. Germline CDR1 SGHRS, CDR2 YFSETQ. The CDR3 sequence: CASSLVTATDTQYF. CDR3 nucleotides: TGCGCCAGCAGCTTGGTGACAGCCACAGATACGCAGTATTTT. Complete variable domain (other parts from reference TRBV5-1 and TRBJ2-3): KAGVTQTPRYLIKTRGQQVTLSCSPISGHRSVSWYQQTPGQGLQFLFEYFSETQRNKGNFPGRFSGRQFSNSRSEMNVSTLELGDSALYLCASSLVTATDTQYFGPGTRLTVL.

The chain has TRBV6-5 and TRBJ2-3, with D possibly called TRBD1 or TRBD2 (6 bases each). The V end was cut by 2 bases, the J end by 0 bases, with 12 bases between. Germline V gene data show CDR1 as MNHEY and CDR2 as SVGAGI. The CDR3 is 16 amino acids. CDR3 sequence (DNA): TGTGCCAGCAGTTACGGGGGGCCCCTTAGCACAGATACGCAGTATTTT. Residues: CASSYGGPLSTDTQYF.

There are a few counts of this clonotype. CDR3 amino acids: CASSPQGGLNQPQHF. As DNA, the CDR3 is TGTGCCAGCAGTCCACAGGGGGGCCTCAATCAGCCCCAGCATTTT. The rearrangement uses TRBV7-3 and TRBJ1-5, with 8 nucleotides matching TRBD1. CDR3 length equals 15 residues. The germline V gene has CDR1 SGHTA and CDR2 FQGTGA. Trimming cost V 6 bases and J 3 bases; bases outside gene matches: 7. Variable domain in full (rest from reference TRBV7-3 and TRBJ1-5): GAGVSQTPSNKVTEKGKYVELRCDPISGHTALYWYRQSLGQGPEFLIYFQGTGAADDSGLPNDRFFAVRPEGSVSTLKIQRTERGDSAVYLCASSPQGGLNQPQHFGDGTRLSIL.

This chain connects TRBV6-6 to TRBJ2-1; D not resolved. CDR1 is MNHNY, CDR2 SVGAGI, per germline (reference sequence). With 3 bases removed from V and 1 base from J, the gap between germline ends came to 13 bases. The CDR3 is 16 residues long. CDR3 protein: CASSYSPEYSYNEQFF. CDR3 nucleotides: TGTGCCAGCAGTTATTCACCGGAGTATTCCTACAATGAGCAGTTCTTC.

The gene calls are TRBV4-3 and TRBJ1-5; TRBD1 is a possible D gene (6 bases). Between the trimmed V and J ends, which lost 0 bases and 10 bases, there was a span of 13 bases. CDR3 length: 14 residues. Germline lookup yields CDR1 LGHNA and CDR2 YSLEER. CDR3 region: CASSQDLQGIPQHF. The CDR3 nucleotides read TGCGCCAGCAGCCAAGATTTGCAGGGGATACCCCAGCATTTT.

There are a few counts of this clonotype. J is TRBJ1-5 and V is TRBV5-1; D gene ambiguous. The CDR3 runs to 15 residues. Between the trimmed V and J ends, which lost 2 bases and 2 bases, there was a span of 11 bases. Looked up from germline, CDR1 is SGHRS and CDR2 is YFSETQ. In DNA, the CDR3 is TGCGCCAGCAGCTTTGACGGGGATGGCAATCAGCCCCAGCATTTT. This sequence encodes CASSFDGDGNQPQHF.

This clonotype has a single count. The CDR3 here is CASSSRQKETQYF. The CDR3 nucleotides read TGTGCCAGCAGTTCAAGACAGAAAGAGACCCAGTACTTC. The chain links TRBV12-3 or TRBV12-4 to TRBJ2-4; tentatively, D is TRBD1 (5 bases). The DNA end is more similar to TRBJ2-5, so the J call may be wrong. The CDR3 totals 13 residues.

This clonotype was picked up many times. The chain is built from TRBV28 and TRBJ2-5; TRBD2 aligns across 8 bases. This CDR3 comprises 15 residues. The V and J ends lost 4 bases and 1 base, in that order; junction bases with no gene match: 5. Germline V lookup: CDR1 MDHEN, CDR2 SYDVKM. The CDR3 loop is CASSSPTSGQETQYF. The CDR3 DNA reads as TGTGCCAGCAGTTCCCCTACTAGCGGCCAAGAGACCCAGTACTTC.

The chain couples TRBV3-1 to TRBJ1-2; 7 bases are a match to TRBD1. The CDR3 length is 13 residues. Trimming took 1 base from V and 8 from J; bases not matched to a gene: 4. The germline gives CDR1 LGHDT, CDR2 YNNKEL (reference sequence). CDR3 in amino acids: CASSQVEGGGYTF. The CDR3 nucleotides are TGTGCCAGCAGCCAAGTTGAAGGGGGCGGCTACACCTTC.

This clonotype turned up a few times. This chain uses TRBV7-9 with TRBJ2-3; D unclear. Trimming removed 5 bases at V and 5 bases at J, with 8 bases between. This CDR3 spans 12 amino acids. Looked up from germline, CDR1 is SEHNR and CDR2 is FQNEAQ (reference sequence). The CDR3 reads CASSRQIDTQYF. CDR3 DNA: TGTGCCAGCAGCCGACAAATAGATACGCAGTATTTT.

V usage is TRBV24-1 and J usage is TRBJ2-3; D not certain. Germline loops: CDR1 KGHDR, CDR2 SFDVKD. CDR3 length: 15 amino acids. Deletions cut 3 bases from V and 0 bases from J, with 9 bases between. The CDR3: CATSDNTASTDTQYF. The CDR3 DNA follows: TGTGCCACCAGTGATAATACCGCTAGCACAGATACGCAGTATTTT.

J is TRBJ2-3 and V is TRBV2; a possible D gene is TRBD2 (6 bases). CDR1 and CDR2 (germline): SNHLY, FYNNEI. Trimming left V 8 bases short and J 0 bases short, with 18 bases between. The length of the CDR3 is 16 residues. The CDR3 region has the DNA TGTGCCAGCTTGCGGGGACCTCGGGGCAGCACAGATACGCAGTATTTT. Its protein product is CASLRGPRGSTDTQYF.

This clonotype was picked up one time. A read error may produce the germline difference seen at one junction end. The rearrangement uses TRBV28 and TRBJ2-1; perhaps D is TRBD1 or TRBD2 (6 bases each). The CDR3 runs 15 residues. Germline CDR1 reads MDHEN; CDR2 reads SYDVKM. The CDR3 DNA sequence: TGTGCCAGCAGACCACTAACCGGGGGCGCCAATGGGCAGTTCTTC. Amino acids: CASRPLTGGANGQFF.